The clone carrying this TCR beta chain was seen a few times. Its antigen is unknown. This record comes from a study of post-analysis software for immune sequencing data. Each TCR beta cDNA library carried unique molecular identifiers. TCRdb called the PCR reads again in MiXCR, with one record for every CDR3 protein. Of about 400,000 distinct CDR3 sequences listed, about a third are singletons. Whole-study results and caveats: About 5 TRBV segments were significantly more frequent in patients than in controls. TRBV5-6, TRBV5-1 and TRBV20-1 were among these segments.

V was cut by 0 bases and J by 6 bases, with 7 bases left in between. This CDR3 contains 13 residues. The germline V gene has CDR1 SGHTA and CDR2 FQGTGA. The chain combines TRBV7-3 with TRBJ2-3; no reliable D call. Sample: blood. The sequence was collected from a girl aged 10 to 17 with multiple sclerosis. For the CDR3, the DNA is TGTGCCAGCAGCTTAACCCCGATCGATACGCAGTATTTT. This translates into CASSLTPIDTQYF.